This T cell receptor (beta chain) was captured by sequencing in a study of T cell responses to AZD1222 COVID-19 vaccine. Study-level information: Samples with a second dose at about 4 or about 12 weeks were pooled together. Study-wide points: With two AZD1222 doses given, Spike-specific TCR breadth and depth both rose. Among the donors, most were white British and more were female, and clonal diversity was possibly underestimated.

Trimming removed 7 bases at V and 10 bases at J, with 17 bases between. The CDR3 is made up of 13 amino acids. The germline CDR1 and CDR2 sequences are SEHNR and FQNEAQ (reference sequence). Comment on this clone: The antigen is unknown.

TCRdb keeps only in-frame clones here, not all; method: immunoSEQ multiplex PCR. The repertoire holds about 170,000 clones, with roughly 92% as singletons. The chain carries TRBV7-9 and TRBJ2-1; no definite D call. The clonotype comes from an adult in good health. The starting material was peripheral blood, obtained on day 0 of AZD1222 vaccination. The CDR3 reads CASMESRLGEQFF. CDR3 nucleotides: TGTGCCAGCATGGAGTCTCGCCTAGGGGAGCAGTTCTTC.